This T cell receptor (beta chain) derives from a study of blood T cells in healthy people across ages. It was with a sample-barcoded 5' primer and a J-beta primer mix that a second PCR of about 7 to 12 cycles was run. TCRdb re-called the 5' RACE reads with MiXCR, one entry per CDR3 protein. The table has more than 1 million distinct CDR3 sequences, under 55% seen once. In regard to this clonotype: Its antigen is not identified.

Trimming removed 8 bases from V and 4 bases from J, with 33 bases in between. The germline gives CDR1 DFQATT, CDR2 SNEGSKA (reference sequence). The CDR3 runs to 19 residues. General observations from the study: The unknown donor CMV status may have confounded expanded clonotype changes. Naive T cell percentage and TCR beta diversity correlated strongly.

This TCR derives from a woman aged 55-69 years in good health. The rearrangement uses TRBV20-1 and TRBJ2-1; tentative D call: TRBD2 (6 bases). The sequencing sample was made of blood. CDR3 DNA sequence: TGCAGTACCCAAGGAGGGCCGATTTGGGGGATGGGTCTTTACAATGAGCAGTTCTTC. Protein product: CSTQGGPIWGMGLYNEQFF.